This T cell receptor beta chain came from a study of PD-L1 blockade in urothelial cancer. TCRdb keeps only in-frame clones here, not all; method: immunoSEQ multiplex PCR. This table holds 35,000 to 45,000 clones, approximately 90% found once. Germline V gene data show CDR1 as LNHNV and CDR2 as YYDKDF (reference sequence). V was clipped by 6 bases and J by 3 bases; unmatched bases: 11. This CDR3 is 15 amino acids long. As for time point: pretreatment peripheral blood. This chain links TRBV15 with TRBJ2-7, with 7 bases lining up with TRBD2. The receptor's source is an older woman with urothelial cancer. The specimen comprised PBMCs, sampled around atezolizumab (anti-PD-L1) treatment. Here the CDR3 reads CATSPRRAGVYEQYF. In DNA, the CDR3 is TGTGCCACCAGTCCTCGAAGGGCGGGAGTCTACGAGCAGTACTTC.